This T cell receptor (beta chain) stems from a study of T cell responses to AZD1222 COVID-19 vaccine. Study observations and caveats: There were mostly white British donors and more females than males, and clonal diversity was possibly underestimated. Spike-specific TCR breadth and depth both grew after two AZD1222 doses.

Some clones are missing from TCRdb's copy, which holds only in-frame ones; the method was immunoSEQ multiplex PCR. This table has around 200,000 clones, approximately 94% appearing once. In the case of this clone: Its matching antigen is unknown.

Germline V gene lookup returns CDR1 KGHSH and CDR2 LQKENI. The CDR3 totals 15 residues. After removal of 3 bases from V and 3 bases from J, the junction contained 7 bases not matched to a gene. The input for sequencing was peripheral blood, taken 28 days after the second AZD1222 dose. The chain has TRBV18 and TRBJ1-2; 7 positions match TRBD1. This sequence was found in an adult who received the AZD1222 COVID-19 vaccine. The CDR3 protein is CASSPGQDKHYGYTF. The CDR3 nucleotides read TGTGCCAGCTCACCCGGACAGGATAAACACTATGGCTACACCTTC.